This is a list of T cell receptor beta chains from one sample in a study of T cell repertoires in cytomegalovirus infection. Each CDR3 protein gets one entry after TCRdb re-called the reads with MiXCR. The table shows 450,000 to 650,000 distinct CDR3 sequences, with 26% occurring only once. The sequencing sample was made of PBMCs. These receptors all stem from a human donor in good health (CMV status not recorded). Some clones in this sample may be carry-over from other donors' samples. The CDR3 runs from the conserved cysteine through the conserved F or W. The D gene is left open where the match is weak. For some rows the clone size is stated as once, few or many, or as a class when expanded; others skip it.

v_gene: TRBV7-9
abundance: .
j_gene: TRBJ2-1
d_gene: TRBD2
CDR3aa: CATAGGGTVYEQFF
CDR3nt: TGTGCCACCGCGGGGGGGGGTACTGTCTATGAGCAGTTCTTC

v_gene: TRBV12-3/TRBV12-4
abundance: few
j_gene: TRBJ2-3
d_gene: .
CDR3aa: CASSSGATQYF
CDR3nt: TGTGCCAGCAGTTCCGGGGCTACGCAGTATTTT

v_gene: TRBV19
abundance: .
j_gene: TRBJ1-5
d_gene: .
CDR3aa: CASSPRQHSNQPQHF
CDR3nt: TGTGCCAGTAGCCCTCGACAGCATAGCAATCAGCCCCAGCATTTT

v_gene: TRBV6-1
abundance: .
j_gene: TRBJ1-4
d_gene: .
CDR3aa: CASSGHGTNEKLFF
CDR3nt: TGTGCCAGCAGTGGGCACGGGACTAATGAAAAACTGTTTTTT

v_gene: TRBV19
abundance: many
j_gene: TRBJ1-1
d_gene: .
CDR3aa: CASIRGQNTEAFF
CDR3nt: TGTGCCAGTATCCGGGGTCAGAACACTGAAGCTTTCTTT

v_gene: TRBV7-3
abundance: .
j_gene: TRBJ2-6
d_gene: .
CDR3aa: CASSLLPGANVLTF
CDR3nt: TGTGCCAGCAGCTTATTGCCTGGGGCCAACGTCCTGACTTTC

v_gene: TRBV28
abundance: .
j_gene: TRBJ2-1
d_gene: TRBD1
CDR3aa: CASSSETGLNNEQFF
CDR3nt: TGTGCCAGCAGTTCCGAGACAGGGTTGAACAATGAGCAGTTCTTC

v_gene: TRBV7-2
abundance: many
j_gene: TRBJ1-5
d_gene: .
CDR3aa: CASSLSSNQPQHF
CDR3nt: TGTGCCAGCAGCTTATCCAGCAATCAGCCCCAGCATTTT

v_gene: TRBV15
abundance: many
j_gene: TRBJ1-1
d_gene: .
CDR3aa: CATSRSGTRNTEAFF
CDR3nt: TGTGCCACCAGCAGGTCAGGGACGAGGAACACTGAAGCTTTCTTT

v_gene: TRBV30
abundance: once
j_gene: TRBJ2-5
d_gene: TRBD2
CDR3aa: CAWSPGTSGRETQYF
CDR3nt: TGTGCCTGGAGTCCCGGGACTAGCGGGAGAGAGACCCAGTACTTC

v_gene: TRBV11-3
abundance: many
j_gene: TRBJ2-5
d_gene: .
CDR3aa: CASSLYQGLRETQYF
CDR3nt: TGTGCCAGCAGCTTATATCAGGGGTTAAGAGAGACCCAGTACTTC

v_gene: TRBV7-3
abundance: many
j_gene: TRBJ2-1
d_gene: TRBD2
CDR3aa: CASSSGLAGGEQFF
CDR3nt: TGTGCCAGCAGCTCCGGACTAGCGGGAGGTGAGCAGTTCTTC

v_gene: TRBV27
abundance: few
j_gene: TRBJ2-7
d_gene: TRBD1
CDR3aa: CASRTRDSRDEQYF
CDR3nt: TGTGCCAGCAGGACCCGGGACAGTCGGGACGAGCAGTACTTC

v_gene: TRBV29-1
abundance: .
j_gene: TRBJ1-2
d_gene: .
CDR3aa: CSARENYGYTF
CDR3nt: TGCAGCGCCCGAGAAAACTATGGCTACACCTTC

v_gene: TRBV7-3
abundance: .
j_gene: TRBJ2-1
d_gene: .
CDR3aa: CASSPRLVGEQFF
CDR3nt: TGTGCCAGCAGCCCCCGACTAGTTGGTGAGCAGTTCTTC

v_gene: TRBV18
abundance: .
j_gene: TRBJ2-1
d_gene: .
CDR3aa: CASTADRDNEQFF
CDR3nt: TGTGCCAGCACCGCGGACAGAGACAATGAGCAGTTCTTC

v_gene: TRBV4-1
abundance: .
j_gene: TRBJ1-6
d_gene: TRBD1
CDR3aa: CASSPPEGQGDSPLHF
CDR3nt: TGTGCCAGCAGCCCTCCTGAGGGACAGGGGGACTCACCCCTCCACTTT

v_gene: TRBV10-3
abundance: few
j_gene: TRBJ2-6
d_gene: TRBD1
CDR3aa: CAISGQGAFAGANVLTF
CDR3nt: TGTGCCATCAGCGGACAGGGGGCGTTCGCTGGGGCCAACGTCCTGACTTTC

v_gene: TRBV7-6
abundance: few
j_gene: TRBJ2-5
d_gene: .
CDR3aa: CASSSPQRSRWETQYF
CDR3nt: TGTGCCAGCAGCTCACCACAGAGATCAAGATGGGAGACCCAGTACTTC

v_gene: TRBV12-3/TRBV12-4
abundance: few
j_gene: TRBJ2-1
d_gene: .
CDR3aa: CASTNLPGNEQFF
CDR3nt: TGTGCCAGCACCAACCTTCCGGGCAATGAGCAGTTCTTC

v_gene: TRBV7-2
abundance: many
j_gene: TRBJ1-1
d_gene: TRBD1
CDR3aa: CASSKARTGRNTEAFF
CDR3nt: TGTGCCAGCAGCAAGGCACGGACAGGGAGAAACACTGAAGCTTTCTTT

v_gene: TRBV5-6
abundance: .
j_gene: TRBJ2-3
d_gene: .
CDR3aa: CASSLAGGITSTDTQYF
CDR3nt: TGTGCCAGCAGCTTGGCAGGCGGGATCACTAGCACAGATACGCAGTATTTT

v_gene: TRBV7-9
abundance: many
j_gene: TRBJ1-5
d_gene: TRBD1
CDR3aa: CASSLGQGSTQPQHF
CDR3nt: TGTGCCAGCAGCTTAGGACAGGGCTCGACTCAGCCCCAGCATTTT

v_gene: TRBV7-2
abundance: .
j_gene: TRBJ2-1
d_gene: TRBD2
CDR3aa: CASSRDRLAANNEQFF
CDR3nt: TGTGCCAGCAGCCGAGACCGACTAGCGGCTAACAATGAGCAGTTCTTC

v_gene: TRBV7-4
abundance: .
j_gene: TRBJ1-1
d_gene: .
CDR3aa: CASSSPDYYMNTEAFF
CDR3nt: TGTGCCAGCAGCTCGCCGGACTACTACATGAACACTGAAGCTTTCTTT

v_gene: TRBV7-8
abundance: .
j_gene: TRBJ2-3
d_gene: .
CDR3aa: CASSLARVFGSRTDTQYF
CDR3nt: TGTGCCAGCAGCTTAGCGAGGGTGTTTGGGAGCCGCACAGATACGCAGTATTTT

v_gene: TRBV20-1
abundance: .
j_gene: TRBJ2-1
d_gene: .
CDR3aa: CSARDLASSYNEQFF
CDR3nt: TGCAGTGCTAGAGATCTGGCCAGCTCCTACAATGAGCAGTTCTTC

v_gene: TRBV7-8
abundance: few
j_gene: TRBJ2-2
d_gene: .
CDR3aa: CASSRKRVEGELFF
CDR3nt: TGTGCCAGCAGCCGAAAAAGGGTGGAGGGGGAGCTGTTTTTT

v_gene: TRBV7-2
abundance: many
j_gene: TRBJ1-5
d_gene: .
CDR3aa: CASSSRGYNQPQHF
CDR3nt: TGTGCCAGCAGCTCCCGCGGCTACAATCAGCCCCAGCATTTT

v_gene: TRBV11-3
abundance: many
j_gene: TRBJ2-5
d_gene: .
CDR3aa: CASSLVGTNDIKTQYF
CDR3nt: TGTGCCAGCAGCTTAGTCGGGACCAATGACATAAAGACCCAGTACTTC

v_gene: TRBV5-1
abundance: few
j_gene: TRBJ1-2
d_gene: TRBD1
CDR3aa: CASSLERPGTGDGYTF
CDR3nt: TGCGCCAGCAGCTTGGAGCGGCCCGGGACAGGGGATGGCTACACCTTC

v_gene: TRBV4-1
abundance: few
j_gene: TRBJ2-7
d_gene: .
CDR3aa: CASSQEISGAYEQYF
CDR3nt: TGCGCCAGCAGCCAAGAGATCAGCGGTGCCTACGAGCAGTACTTC

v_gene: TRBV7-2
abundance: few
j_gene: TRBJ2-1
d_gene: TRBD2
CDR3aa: CASSLSGGSYNEQFF
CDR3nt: TGTGCCAGCAGCCTTAGCGGGGGGTCCTACAATGAGCAGTTCTTC

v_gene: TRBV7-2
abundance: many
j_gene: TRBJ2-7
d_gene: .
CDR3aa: CASSLTSGGYEQYF
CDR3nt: TGTGCCAGCAGCTTAACGTCAGGAGGATACGAGCAGTACTTC

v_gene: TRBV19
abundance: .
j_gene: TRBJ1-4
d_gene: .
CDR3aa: CASRDRRGVDEKLFF
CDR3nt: TGTGCCAGTAGGGATCGCCGGGGGGTCGATGAAAAACTGTTTTTT

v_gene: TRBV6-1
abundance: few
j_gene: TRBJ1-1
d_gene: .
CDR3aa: CASTQPPGLFAFF
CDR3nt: TGTGCCAGCACACAACCACCGGGACTTTTCGCTTTCTTT

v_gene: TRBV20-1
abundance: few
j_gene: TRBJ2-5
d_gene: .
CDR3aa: CSARVGLAQETQYF
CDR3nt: TGCAGTGCTAGAGTAGGGCTAGCTCAAGAGACCCAGTACTTC

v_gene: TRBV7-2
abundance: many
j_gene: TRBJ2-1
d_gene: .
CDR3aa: CASRAYNEQFF
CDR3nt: TGTGCCAGCAGGGCCTACAATGAGCAGTTCTTC

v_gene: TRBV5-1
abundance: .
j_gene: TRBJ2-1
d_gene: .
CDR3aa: CASSQGVDVGREQFF
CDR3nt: TGCGCCAGCAGCCAAGGGGTGGATGTGGGCCGGGAGCAGTTCTTC

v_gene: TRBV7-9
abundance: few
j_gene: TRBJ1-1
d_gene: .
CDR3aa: CASSLSGRSWAFF
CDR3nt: TGTGCCAGCAGCTTATCAGGGCGGAGTTGGGCTTTCTTT

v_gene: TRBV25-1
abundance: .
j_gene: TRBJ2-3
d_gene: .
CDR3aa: CASSPHSPGASDTQYF
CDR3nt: TGTGCCAGCAGTCCCCATAGCCCGGGGGCCTCAGATACGCAGTATTTT

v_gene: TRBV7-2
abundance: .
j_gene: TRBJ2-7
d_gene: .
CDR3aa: CASSTGRQILPAEQYF
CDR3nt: TGTGCCAGCAGCACAGGACGACAGATATTACCCGCCGAGCAGTACTTC

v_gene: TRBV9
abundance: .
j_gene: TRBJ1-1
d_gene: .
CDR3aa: CASSTGNSEAFF
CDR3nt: TGTGCCAGCAGCACCGGCAACTCTGAAGCTTTCTTT

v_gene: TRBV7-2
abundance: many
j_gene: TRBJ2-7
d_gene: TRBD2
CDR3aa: CASSLIGGEGSYEQYF
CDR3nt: TGTGCCAGCAGCTTAATCGGGGGGGAGGGCTCCTACGAGCAGTACTTC

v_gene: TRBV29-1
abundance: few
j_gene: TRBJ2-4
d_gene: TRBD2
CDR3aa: CSVERAGGPGRNIQYF
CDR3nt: TGCAGCGTTGAGCGAGCGGGAGGGCCGGGGCGGAACATTCAGTACTTC

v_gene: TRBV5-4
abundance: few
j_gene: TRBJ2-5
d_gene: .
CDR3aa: CASSRVENRQETQYF
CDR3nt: TGTGCCAGCAGCCGTGTGGAGAACCGACAAGAGACCCAGTACTTC

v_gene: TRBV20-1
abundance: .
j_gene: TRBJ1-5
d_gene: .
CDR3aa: CSASSKQINQPQHF
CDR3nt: TGCAGTGCTAGCTCGAAGCAGATCAATCAGCCCCAGCATTTT

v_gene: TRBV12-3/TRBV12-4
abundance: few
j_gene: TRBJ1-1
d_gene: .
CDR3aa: CASSFWTANTEAFF
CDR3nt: TGTGCCAGCAGTTTCTGGACGGCGAACACTGAAGCTTTCTTT

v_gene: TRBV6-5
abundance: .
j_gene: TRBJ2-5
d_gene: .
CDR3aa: CASSYTDSSRETQYF
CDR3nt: TGTGCCAGCAGTTATACAGACTCAAGTCGGGAGACCCAGTACTTC

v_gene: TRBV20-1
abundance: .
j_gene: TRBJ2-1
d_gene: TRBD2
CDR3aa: CSARGWGTSGPRYQVEQFF
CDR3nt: TGCAGTGCTAGAGGGTGGGGGACTAGCGGACCCCGTTACCAGGTTGAGCAGTTCTTC

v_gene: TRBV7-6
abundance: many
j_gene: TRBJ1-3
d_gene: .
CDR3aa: CASSSRTLASGNTIYF
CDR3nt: TGTGCCAGCAGCTCCCGGACTCTAGCCTCAGGAAACACCATATATTTT

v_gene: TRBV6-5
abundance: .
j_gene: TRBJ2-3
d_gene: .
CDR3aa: CVSGRSTDTQYF
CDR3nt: TGTGTTTCGGGGCGAAGCACAGATACGCAGTATTTT

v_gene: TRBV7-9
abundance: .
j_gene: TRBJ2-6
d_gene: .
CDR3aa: CASSTGQLRPSGANVLTF
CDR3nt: TGTGCCAGCAGCACTGGACAGCTACGACCCTCTGGGGCCAACGTCCTGACTTTC

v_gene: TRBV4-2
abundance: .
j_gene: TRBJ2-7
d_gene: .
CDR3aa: CASSPRAREMQYEQYF
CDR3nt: TGTGCCAGCAGCCCCCGTGCCCGGGAGATGCAGTACGAGCAGTACTTC

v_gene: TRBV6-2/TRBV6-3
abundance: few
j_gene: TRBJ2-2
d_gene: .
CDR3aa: CASSYPIIEGRGNTGELFF
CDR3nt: TGTGCCAGCAGTTACCCAATCATAGAGGGAAGGGGGAACACCGGGGAGCTGTTTTTT

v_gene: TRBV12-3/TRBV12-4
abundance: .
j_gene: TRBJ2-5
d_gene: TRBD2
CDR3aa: CASNGRESETQYF
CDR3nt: TGTGCCAGCAATGGGCGGGAGTCAGAGACCCAGTACTTC

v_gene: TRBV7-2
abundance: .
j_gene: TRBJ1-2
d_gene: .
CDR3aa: CASSLGRGAQGISKGYTF
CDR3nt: TGTGCCAGCAGCTTAGGGCGGGGGGCGCAAGGAATATCCAAGGGCTACACCTTC

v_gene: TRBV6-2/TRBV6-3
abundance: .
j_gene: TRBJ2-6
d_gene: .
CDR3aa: CASSYRSGSGANVLTF
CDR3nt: TGTGCCAGCAGTTACCGGTCCGGCTCTGGGGCCAACGTCCTGACTTTC

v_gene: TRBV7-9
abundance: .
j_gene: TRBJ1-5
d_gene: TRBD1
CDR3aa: CASSSGQGWQPQHF
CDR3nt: TGTGCCAGCAGCTCGGGACAGGGATGGCAGCCCCAGCATTTT